This TCR beta chain was identified in a study of cytomegalovirus exposure and HLA in healthy donors. PCR involved 60 Vbeta and 13 Jbeta primers. Generated by immunoSEQ multiplex PCR, the TCRdb table keeps only in-frame clones and is missing some. The sample lists under 130,000 clones, 60% to 85% occurring once. Sequenced: PBMCs. The receptor's source is a woman in her thirties or forties in good health and CMV-seropositive.

The CDR3 DNA reads as TGTGCCAGCAGCTTATCCGGGGGGGGTTCCGATACGCAGTATTTT. Translating it yields CASSLSGGGSDTQYF. The rearrangement uses TRBV7-9 and TRBJ2-3, with 8 bases identical to TRBD2. CDR3 length equals 15 residues. J lost 6 bases, V lost 2 bases, and 7 bases had no gene match. The V gene's germline CDR1 is SEHNR and CDR2 FQNEAQ (reference sequence).